The clone carrying this T cell receptor (beta chain) was found a few times. The DNA is omitted, as the CDR3 cannot be located on it reliably, and the CDR3 follows TCRdb's listing. No fewer than 5.5 micrograms of total RNA were isolated from every sample. Ends included, the CDR3 has 11 residues. Looked up from germline, CDR1 is SQVTM and CDR2 is ANQGSEA. It was with a sample-barcoded 5' primer and a J-beta primer mix that a second PCR of roughly 7 to 12 cycles was run. Carrying 12 random nucleotides, a template-switch adaptor labeled each individual cDNA molecule. Each CDR3 protein gets one entry after TCRdb re-called the 5' RACE reads with MiXCR. The sample includes nearly 800,000 distinct CDR3 sequences, just under 25% of them seen just once. The sample is drawn from a study of blood T cells in healthy people across ages. This sample was shared with a second study, whose subject was T cells of mothers and their children. Per that study: Whatever RNA was extracted went entirely into cDNA synthesis, at approximately 1.4 ug per 15 ul.

This receptor was taken from a boy aged 10-17 years in good health. The chain combines TRBV29-1 with TRBJ2-1; the table's D call, TRBD2, has no DNA check behind it. The sequenced sample consisted of blood. CDR3 protein: CSVGRGTTRFF.